A selection of T cell receptor beta chains follows, all from one sample in a study of blood T cell repertoires in COVID-19. Measured with immunoSEQ multiplex PCR; TCRdb has only the in-frame clones, and not every one. The sample shows a few hundred thousand clones, 70% to 90% of them seen only once. Source material: PBMCs or T cells enriched from blood (not recorded which). Source of these receptors: a man in his thirties or forties who had recovered from COVID-19. Each CDR3 is given with its conserved first and last residue. A D gene is named only where the DNA matches it firmly. A row's size may be missing; if present it is once, few, many or a size class.

cdr3_length	clone_size	d_call	v_call	j_call	cdr3_nt	cdr3_aa
16	-	TRBD1	TRBV6-1	TRBJ2-2	TGTGCCAGCAGTGAAGCAGGGACAGGGGACACCGGGGAGCTGTTTTTT	CASSEAGTGDTGELFF
14	-	-	TRBV30	TRBJ2-6	TGTGCCTGGTCTTCGGGGAACGGGGCCAACGTCCTGACTTTC	CAWSSGNGANVLTF
15	-	-	TRBV6-2/TRBV6-3	TRBJ2-6	TGTGCCAGCAGTTCAGGGGAATCTGGGGCCAACGTCCTGACTTTC	CASSSGESGANVLTF
15	-	TRBD1	TRBV9	TRBJ1-2	TGTGCCAGCAGAGACAAGGGACAGGGATCGGGTGGCTACACCTTC	CASRDKGQGSGGYTF
14	-	TRBD1	TRBV7-2	TRBJ2-5	TGTGCCAGCAGCGGACCGGGACAGGGTTTCACCCAGTACTTC	CASSGPGQGFTQYF
13	-	TRBD2	TRBV3-1/TRBV3-2	TRBJ2-5	TGTGCCAGCAGTCCTCTAGCGGGAGAGACCCAGTACTTC	CASSPLAGETQYF
16	-	-	TRBV5-5	TRBJ2-1	TGTGCCAGCAGCTTGAGACCTAGCGATGGTGTTTATGAGCAGTTCTTC	CASSLRPSDGVYEQFF
14	-	-	TRBV7-2	TRBJ1-4	TGTGCCAGCAGCCCGGGGGAGCCTAATGAAAAACTGTTTTTT	CASSPGEPNEKLFF
14	-	-	TRBV18	TRBJ1-1	TGTGCCAGCTCTCGCTCGACAGGGAACACTGAAGCTTTCTTT	CASSRSTGNTEAFF
15	once	TRBD1	TRBV30	TRBJ2-7	TGTGCCTGGGATAGGGGGACAGGGGGTGCCTACGAGCAGTACTTC	CAWDRGTGGAYEQYF
15	-	-	TRBV24-1	TRBJ2-2	TGTGCCACCAGTGATTTGGGACTCTTAACCGGGGAGCTGTTTTTT	CATSDLGLLTGELFF
15	once	-	TRBV27	TRBJ1-6	TGTGCCAGCACCCTTCAGGGTTCCTATAATTCACCCCTCCACTTT	CASTLQGSYNSPLHF
14	once	TRBD1	TRBV7-9	TRBJ2-7	TGTGCCAGCAGCAAACAGGGGGCCTCCCACGAGCAGTACTTC	CASSKQGASHEQYF
17	-	TRBD2	TRBV24-1	TRBJ2-2	TGTGCCACCAGCTCCCCTGGGGCGGGGGGAGCGACCGGGGAGCTGTTTTTT	CATSSPGAGGATGELFF
14	-	-	TRBV5-8	TRBJ1-2	TGTGCCAGCAGCTTTTCAGGAACCTCCTATGGCTACACCTTC	CASSFSGTSYGYTF
17	-	-	TRBV3-1/TRBV3-2	TRBJ2-6	TGTGCCAGCAGCAAGACAGGCGCCATGTCTGGGGCCAACGTCCTGACTTTC	CASSKTGAMSGANVLTF
14	-	TRBD1	TRBV5-1	TRBJ1-2	TGCGCCAGCAGCTCTTCGACAGGGCAGGGTGGCTACACCTTC	CASSSSTGQGGYTF
16	-	-	TRBV4-1	TRBJ1-4	TGCGCCAGCAATAGGGGATCTACCGCAACTAATGAAAAACTGTTTTTT	CASNRGSTATNEKLFF
15	once	-	TRBV9	TRBJ2-5	TGTGCCAGCAGCGTAGACGGGGATTTTCCAGAGACCCAGTACTTC	CASSVDGDFPETQYF
18	-	-	TRBV7-5	TRBJ2-7	-	CARSPGTGSWGDGNEQYF
20	-	TRBD2	TRBV3-1/TRBV3-2	TRBJ2-7	TGTGCCAGCAGCCCCCGTTCCCCTTCCCGGCTAGCGGAAAAGGCCTACGAGCAGTACTTC	CASSPRSPSRLAEKAYEQYF
14	-	-	TRBV15	TRBJ1-6	TGTGCCACCAGCAGGGGCCTTTATAATTCACCCCTCCACTTT	CATSRGLYNSPLHF
17	-	TRBD2	TRBV27	TRBJ2-7	TGTGCCAGCAGTTTTACCCCACCTTGGACTAGCGGGGACGAGCAGTACTTC	CASSFTPPWTSGDEQYF
14	few	TRBD2	TRBV30	TRBJ2-7	TGTGCCTGGACCCCGGGACTATTCTCCTACGAGCAGTACTTC	CAWTPGLFSYEQYF
16	-	TRBD2	TRBV7-9	TRBJ2-1	TGTGCCAGCAGCTCTAGACTAGCGGGGACAAACAATGAGCAGTTCTTC	CASSSRLAGTNNEQFF
12	-	-	TRBV30	TRBJ2-7	TGTGCCTGGGGACTGAGCTCCTACGAGCAGTACTTC	CAWGLSSYEQYF
13	few	TRBD1	TRBV5-1	TRBJ1-2	TGCGCCAGCAGCTTTGACAGGGGGCGGGGCTACACCTTC	CASSFDRGRGYTF
14	-	-	TRBV5-1	TRBJ1-2	TGCGCCAGCAGCTTGGTTGAGGGACTTGATGGCTACACCTTC	CASSLVEGLDGYTF
15	-	TRBD1	TRBV4-1	TRBJ2-7	TGCGCCAGCAGCCGCGGACAGGGGGTCGGGGGCGAGCAGTACTTC	CASSRGQGVGGEQYF
15	-	-	TRBV24-1	TRBJ2-3	TGTGCCACCAGTGATTCCGGGGGTAACACAGATACGCAGTATTTT	CATSDSGGNTDTQYF
16	-	-	TRBV7-8	TRBJ2-5	TGTGCCAGCAGCTTTGGTCAAGGGGTTAGGGAAGAGACCCAGTACTTC	CASSFGQGVREETQYF
16	-	TRBD1	TRBV5-5	TRBJ2-2	TGTGCCAGCAGCTCTCAGACAGGGACGAACACCGGGGAGCTGTTTTTT	CASSSQTGTNTGELFF
14	-	-	TRBV6-2/TRBV6-3	TRBJ2-5	TGTGCCAGCAGTTACTTGTACAATCGAGAGACCCAGTACTTC	CASSYLYNRETQYF
16	-	TRBD1	TRBV19	TRBJ2-1	TGTGCCAGTAACAAACCAGGGGGTACCACCTACAATGAGCAGTTCTTC	CASNKPGGTTYNEQFF
12	once	-	TRBV7-2	TRBJ1-3	TGTGCCAGCAGCTTAGTAGGGGACACCATATATTTT	CASSLVGDTIYF
14	-	-	TRBV7-8	TRBJ2-7	TGTGCCAGCAGCACCCGGACAGATTCCTACGAGCAGTACTTC	CASSTRTDSYEQYF
18	-	-	TRBV5-1	TRBJ2-6	TGCGCCAGCAGCTTGGCCAGCCAGGGCAGCTCTGGGGCCAACGTCCTGACTTTC	CASSLASQGSSGANVLTF
12	-	-	TRBV7-9	TRBJ1-1	TGTGCCAGCAGCTTAAAGAGGGAAGGAGCTTTCTTT	CASSLKREGAFF
16	once	TRBD1	TRBV24-1	TRBJ2-7	TGTGCCACCAGTGATGGATCTGGGACAGGGACCAACGAGCAGTACTTC	CATSDGSGTGTNEQYF
19	-	TRBD2	TRBV15	TRBJ2-2	TGTGCCACCAGCAGGGAACCGGGACTAGCGGGGGGAAACACCGGGGAGCTGTTTTTT	CATSREPGLAGGNTGELFF
16	-	-	TRBV4-3	TRBJ2-6	TGCGCCAGCAGCCATGAGGAGTGGCCTGGGGCCAACGTCCTGACTTTC	CASSHEEWPGANVLTF
11	few	TRBD1	TRBV7-9	TRBJ2-7	TGTGCCATGGGACAGGGTTACGAGCAGTACTTC	CAMGQGYEQYF
16	-	TRBD1	TRBV9	TRBJ1-4	TGTGCCAGCAGCGTAGACACAGGGGTGGGAGGTGAAAAACTGTTTTTT	CASSVDTGVGGEKLFF
14	-	TRBD1	TRBV25-1	TRBJ1-5	TGTGCCAGCAGTGATGTCGGGACAGATCAGCCCCAGCATTTT	CASSDVGTDQPQHF
14	-	-	TRBV5-4	TRBJ2-5	TGTGCCAGCAGCTTACCGGGACTCCAAGAGACCCAGTACTTC	CASSLPGLQETQYF
19	-	TRBD2	TRBV3-1/TRBV3-2	TRBJ2-5	TGTGCCAGCAGCCAAGATGGGACTAGCGGGGGTGCGCGGGCGGTCTCTCGGGACTTC	CASSQDGTSGGARAVSRDF
17	-	-	TRBV27	TRBJ2-2	TGTGCCAGCAGATCTTTGGGAACCACAGGGAACACCGGGGAGCTGTTTTTT	CASRSLGTTGNTGELFF
16	-	TRBD1	TRBV9	TRBJ1-2	TGTGCCAGCAGCGCGAGATCCGGGACAGAAGGCTATGGCTACACCTTC	CASSARSGTEGYGYTF
15	-	TRBD1	TRBV4-3	TRBJ2-7	TGCGCCAGCAGCCAAGATATGGGACAGGGTGACGAGCAGTACTTC	CASSQDMGQGDEQYF
13	-	TRBD2	TRBV2	TRBJ2-1	TGTGCCAGCATGGGACTAACGTTTGATGAGCAGTTCTTC	CASMGLTFDEQFF
13	-	-	TRBV6-5	TRBJ1-2	TGTGCCAGCAGAGACAGCCCAATCTATGGCTACACCTTC	CASRDSPIYGYTF
14	once	-	TRBV19	TRBJ2-4	TGTGCCAGTAGTATCGGTAGCTCATCAAACATTCAGTACTTC	CASSIGSSSNIQYF
13	-	-	TRBV19	TRBJ2-7	TGTGCCAGTAGTCAGGGTGGGGCCTACGAGCAGTACTTC	CASSQGGAYEQYF
16	-	TRBD1	TRBV11-1	TRBJ2-1	TGTGCCAGCAGCACGCATACCGGGACAGGGTTCAATGAGCAGTTCTTC	CASSTHTGTGFNEQFF
14	-	-	TRBV19	TRBJ2-7	TGTGCCAGTAGTACCACAGCTCTGGGCTACGAGCAGTACTTC	CASSTTALGYEQYF
16	-	TRBD2	TRBV2	TRBJ2-1	TGTGCCAGCAGTGGGATGGGGGCTAGCGGGAGCAATGAGCAGTTCTTC	CASSGMGASGSNEQFF